A selection of T cell receptor beta chains follows, all from one sample in a study of T cells in narcolepsy. Some clones are missing from TCRdb's copy, which holds only in-frame ones; the method was immunoSEQ multiplex PCR. Among tens of thousands of clones listed, around 86% were seen once. Sample: CD45RA- memory CD4+ T cells from PBMCs. These receptors all come from a human donor with narcolepsy. CDR3s include the opening cysteine and the closing phenylalanine or tryptophan. The order of the fields is D gene, V gene, J gene, clone size, CDR3 protein, CDR3 DNA. The D gene is left open where the match is weak. Rows may omit the clone size; those that give it use once, few, many or a size class.

TRBD1	TRBV7-2	TRBJ1-2	.	CASSRDRGEGYGYTF	TGTGCCAGCAGCCGAGACAGGGGTGAAGGCTATGGCTACACCTTC
.	TRBV9	TRBJ2-1	.	CASSVGRAGPNEQFF	TGTGCCAGCAGCGTTGGGCGGGCCGGCCCCAATGAGCAGTTCTTC
.	TRBV5-1	TRBJ2-2	.	CASSYGGNTGELFF	TGCGCCAGCAGCTACGGGGGGAACACCGGGGAGCTGTTTTTT
TRBD2	TRBV4-2	TRBJ2-1	.	CASSQDLGGGPYGSYNEQFF	TGTGCCAGCAGCCAAGATCTGGGCGGGGGGCCCTACGGCTCCTACAATGAGCAGTTCTTC
.	TRBV5-6	TRBJ2-7	.	CASSLPADYEQYF	TGTGCCAGCAGCCTCCCGGCGGACTACGAGCAGTACTTC
.	TRBV7-2	TRBJ2-1	.	CASSFTTGGHNEQFF	TGTGCCAGCAGCTTCACCACGGGGGGCCACAATGAGCAGTTCTTC
TRBD1	TRBV27	TRBJ1-6	few	CASSPDRGNSPLHF	TGTGCCAGCAGTCCGGACAGGGGCAATTCACCCCTCCACTTT
TRBD1	TRBV14	TRBJ1-1	few	CASSKDRGLRAEAFF	TGTGCCAGCAGCAAGGACAGGGGGCTGAGGGCTGAAGCTTTCTTT
TRBD1	TRBV5-6	TRBJ1-2	.	CASSVPRTGGNYGYTF	TGTGCCAGCAGCGTGCCCCGCACAGGGGGTAACTATGGCTACACCTTC
.	TRBV7-6	TRBJ2-3	.	CASSLGADPSTDTQYF	TGTGCCAGCAGCTTAGGGGCGGATCCTAGCACAGATACGCAGTATTTT
.	TRBV5-4	TRBJ1-4	.	CASSLGAANEKLFF	TGTGCCAGCAGCTTGGGGGCAGCTAATGAAAAACTGTTTTTT
.	TRBV5-4	TRBJ2-2	.	CASSLAGRSTGELFF	TGTGCCAGCAGCTTGGCAGGGAGGTCGACCGGGGAGCTGTTTTTT
TRBD1	TRBV9	TRBJ2-3	.	CASSPGQGKDTQYF	TGTGCCAGCAGCCCGGGACAGGGAAAAGATACGCAGTATTTT